Listed here is a single T cell receptor beta chain. The assay was immunoSEQ multiplex PCR, and TCRdb's table has in-frame clones only and misses some. The data contain about 710,000 clones, around 87% of them seen just once; the ten biggest clones take up over 0.008%. This sample is part of a study of shared T cell receptors in the human thymus. V shed 7 bases and J 5 bases; nucleotides not matched to a gene: 15. This CDR3 has 17 amino acids. CDR1 MDHEN and CDR2 SYDVKM come from the germline V gene. This same sample was also taken into another study, of human thymus T cells. That publication notes: Finnish infants who were healthy and having corrective surgery for congenital heart defects made up the donors. Thymic tissue was derived from resections collected during corrective heart surgery. Gene usage for V and J segments appeared biased in thymic and blood repertoires.

The rearrangement joins TRBV28 to TRBJ1-5; TRBD1 agrees at 9 bases. Sequencing used thymocytes. The sequence was collected from a boy under two years old with a congenital heart defect. The CDR3 region has the DNA TGTGCCAGCACTCCAGGGCTCGGACAGGGGAAGTATCAGCCCCAGCATTTT. Its translation: CASTPGLGQGKYQPQHF. Full variable domain (rest looked up from reference TRBV28 and TRBJ1-5): DVKVTQSSRYLVKRTGEKVFLECVQDMDHENMFWYRQDPGLGLRLIYFSYDVKMKEKGDIPEGYSVSREKKERFSLILESASTNQTSMYLCASTPGLGQGKYQPQHFGDGTRLSIL.